This T cell receptor (beta chain) was recorded in a study of monozygotic twins with cystic fibrosis. Profiling relied on immunoSEQ multiplex PCR, and the TCRdb table lists in-frame clones only, not all of them. The top ten hold 0.19% of the sample, which has over 30,000 clones, over 80% seen once. CDR3 length: 15 amino acids. Germline CDR1 is SGHAT and CDR2 is FQNNGV. V gave up 5 bases and J gave up 3 bases; unmatched junction bases: 7. The specimen sequenced was blood. The chain combines TRBV11-2 with TRBJ1-1; 9 positions agree with TRBD1. The TCR sequence derives from a boy younger than 10 with cystic fibrosis. The DNA of the CDR3 is TGTGCCAGCAGCCCCCCGGGACAGGGCCACACTGAAGCTTTCTTT. Protein: CASSPPGQGHTEAFF. Full variable domain (missing parts from reference TRBV11-2 and TRBJ1-1): EAGVAQSPRYKIIEKRQSVAFWCNPISGHATLYWYQQILGQGPKLLIQFQNNGVVDDSQLPKDRFSAERLKGVDSTLKIQPAKLEDSAVYLCASSPPGQGHTEAFFGQGTRLTVV.